These T cell receptor beta chains were read from a single sample in a study of blood T cell repertoires in COVID-19. Some clones are missing from TCRdb's copy, which holds only in-frame ones; the method was immunoSEQ multiplex PCR. Of more than 95,000 clones listed, approximately 76% are singletons. Sequencing was carried out using peripheral blood. The receptors shown here come from a woman aged 70 to 79 with acute or convalescent COVID-19. The CDR3 runs from the conserved cysteine through the conserved F or W. A D gene is named only where the DNA matches it firmly. Some rows mark clone size as missing; the rest say once, few, many or name a class of expanded clone.

J,D,size,V,CDR3,DNA
TRBJ2-5,.,.,TRBV29-1,CSVATSRETQYF,TGCAGCGTTGCGACTAGTCGCGAGACCCAGTACTTC
TRBJ2-7,.,.,TRBV7-8,CASSLASVTYEQYF,TGTGCCAGCAGCTTAGCAAGCGTCACCTACGAGCAGTACTTC
TRBJ1-1,.,few,TRBV7-2,CASSLSRARTEAFF,TGTGCCAGCAGCCTAAGCAGGGCGCGGACTGAAGCTTTCTTT
TRBJ2-7,TRBD1,.,TRBV27,CASSLEGAEYEQYF,TGTGCCAGCAGTTTAGAGGGGGCGGAATACGAGCAGTACTTC
TRBJ2-1,TRBD2,.,TRBV6-2/TRBV6-3,CASSRTGTSEGEQFF,TGTGCCAGCAGTCGGACCGGGACTAGCGAAGGTGAGCAGTTCTTC
TRBJ1-1,TRBD1,.,TRBV6-5,CASSRTGGPNTEAFF,TGTGCCAGCAGTAGGACAGGGGGCCCGAACACTGAAGCTTTCTTT
TRBJ2-1,TRBD1,.,TRBV29-1,CSATTGQFYNEQFF,TGCAGCGCCACCACGGGACAGTTCTACAATGAGCAGTTCTTC
TRBJ2-7,TRBD1,.,TRBV7-2,CASSPTGASYEQYF,TGTGCCAGCAGCCCGACAGGGGCTTCCTACGAGCAGTACTTC
TRBJ2-2,.,.,TRBV10-1,CASSEEIWRGPNTGELFF,TGCGCCAGCAGTGAGGAGATTTGGCGGGGGCCGAACACCGGGGAGCTGTTTTTT
TRBJ2-5,TRBD2,.,TRBV7-6,CASSSGLAGGMGGETQYF,TGTGCCAGCAGCTCCGGACTAGCGGGGGGGATGGGAGGAGAGACCCAGTACTTC
TRBJ2-3,TRBD2,.,TRBV7-8,CASSRSGGAGDTQYF,TGTGCCAGCAGCCGCAGCGGGGGGGCCGGAGATACGCAGTATTTT
TRBJ1-6,.,.,TRBV9,CASSVAGGPNSPLHF,TGTGCCAGCAGCGTAGCTGGAGGACCCAATTCACCCCTCCACTTT
TRBJ2-2,.,.,TRBV5-8,CASSLLWAKNTGELFF,TGTGCCAGCAGCTTGTTATGGGCTAAGAACACCGGGGAGCTGTTTTTT
TRBJ2-7,TRBD1,.,TRBV6-2/TRBV6-3,CASSKYGTEIEQYF,TGTGCCAGCAGCAAATATGGGACAGAAATCGAGCAGTACTTC
TRBJ2-1,.,.,TRBV6-1,CASSEGPTGNEQFF,TGTGCCAGCAGTGAAGGTCCCACGGGCAATGAGCAGTTCTTC
TRBJ1-4,TRBD1,.,TRBV9,CASSASGTGYEKLFF,TGTGCCAGCAGCGCGTCCGGGACAGGGTATGAAAAACTGTTTTTT
TRBJ1-2,TRBD1,many,TRBV2,CASLQGGLDYGYTF,TGTGCCAGTCTACAGGGGGGCCTTGATTATGGCTACACCTTC
TRBJ2-1,TRBD2,.,TRBV11-2,CASSLESAGGRAEQFF,TGTGCCAGCAGCTTAGAAAGCGCGGGGGGCCGCGCCGAGCAGTTCTTC
TRBJ2-3,.,.,TRBV5-5,CASSLRGTDTQYF,TGTGCCAGCAGCTTGAGGGGGACAGATACGCAGTATTTT
TRBJ2-5,.,few,TRBV18,CASSPQGVGETQYF,TGTGCCAGCTCACCACAAGGGGTGGGAGAGACCCAGTACTTC